This entry lists 9 T cell receptor beta chains sequenced from one sample in a study of blood T cell repertoires in COVID-19. This table comes from immunoSEQ multiplex PCR, and its TCRdb copy is limited to in-frame clones, with some not included. This sample has about 270,000 clones, with less than 95% found just once. The sample consisted of PBMCs or T cells enriched from blood (not recorded which). These receptors came from a man aged 35-49 years who had been exposed to COVID-19.

This chain joins TRBV9 and TRBJ2-2; D remains ambiguous. The V gene's germline CDR1 is SGDLS and CDR2 YYNGEE. Trimming removed 0 bases at V and 4 bases at J, with 13 bases between. The CDR3 length is 16 residues. CDR3 amino acids: CASSVDSRIATGELFF. CDR3 DNA sequence: TGTGCCAGCAGCGTAGATAGCCGGATCGCCACCGGGGAGCTGTTTTTT.

This rearrangement joins TRBV19 to TRBJ1-2, with 8 bases lining up with TRBD1. Germline loops: CDR1 LNHDA, CDR2 SQIVND (reference sequence). This CDR3 is 13 amino acids long. V was pared by 5 bases and J by 4 bases, with 3 bases of the junction left unmatched. The CDR3 DNA follows: TGTGCCAGTAGTTCAGGGGGCCCCTATGGCTACACCTTC. Translated: CASSSGGPYGYTF.

J is TRBJ2-1 and V is TRBV6-1; TRBD2 might be the D (7 bases). This CDR3 has 17 residues. Deletions cut 4 bases from V and 6 bases from J, with 22 bases between. Germline CDR1 and CDR2: MNHNS and SASEGT. CDR3 nucleotides: TGTGCCAGCAGTGGGTTTAGCGGGTCCAAGGGGGGCAATGAGCAGTTCTTC. Its protein is CASSGFSGSKGGNEQFF.

V gene TRBV5-1 combines with J gene TRBJ1-1, with TRBD1 as a possible D gene (6 bases). V dropped 4 bases and J dropped 8 bases, with 21 bases sitting between them. CDR3 size: 15 residues. Looked up from germline, CDR1 is SGHRS and CDR2 is YFSETQ. The CDR3 sequence: CASSPTAGTRKEAFF. DNA for the CDR3: TGCGCCAGCAGCCCTACAGCCGGGACAAGGAAAGAAGCTTTCTTT.

This chain joins TRBV5-1 and TRBJ1-2, with a tentative D call TRBD1 (6 bases). V gave up 5 bases and J gave up 2 bases, with 13 bases separating them. This CDR3 region has 14 residues. From germline, CDR1 is SGHRS and CDR2 YFSETQ. CDR3 sequence (DNA): TGCGCCAGCAGACCTACAGGGTCCAACTATGGCTACACCTTC. This sequence encodes CASRPTGSNYGYTF.

In nucleotides, the CDR3 is TGTGCCAGCAGCTCCCACGGCGGGATCACTGGAAACACCATATATTTT. It yields the protein CASSSHGGITGNTIYF. The V and J genes are TRBV7-9 and TRBJ1-3, with D uncertain. The ends were cut back, 4 bases at V and 2 bases at J, with 15 bases in the middle. CDR3 size: 16 residues. Germline CDR1 SEHNR, CDR2 FQNEAQ (reference sequence).

The chain has TRBV12-5 and TRBJ1-2, with D perhaps TRBD1 (5 bases). The CDR3 extends over 14 amino acids. Trimming removed 0 bases from V and 6 bases from J, with 11 bases in between. The germline V gene has CDR1 LGHNT and CDR2 FRNRAP. CDR3 residues: CASGLVRGTDGYTF. The CDR3 DNA is TGTGCTAGTGGTTTGGTAAGGGGAACGGATGGCTACACCTTC. The full variable domain, completed using reference TRBV12-5 and TRBJ1-2, is DARVTQTPRHKVTEMGQEVTMRCQPILGHNTVFWYRQTMMQGLELLAYFRNRAPLDDSGMPKDRFSAEMPDATLATLKIQPSEPRDSAVYFCASGLVRGTDGYTFGSGTRLTVV.

The chain links TRBV5-4 to TRBJ1-1; TRBD1 agrees at 7 bases. With V trimmed by 1 base and J by 1 base, 4 bases remained unmatched. This CDR3 is 15 amino acids long. The germline V gene encodes CDR1 SGHNT and CDR2 YYREEE (reference sequence). CDR3 amino acids: CASSLRQGGNTEAFF. CDR3 coding DNA: TGTGCCAGCAGCTTGCGCCAGGGGGGGAACACTGAAGCTTTCTTT.

V and J are TRBV6-4 and TRBJ2-1, with 14 positions matching TRBD2. The J segment lost 13 bases and the V segment lost 2 bases, leaving 4 bases of the junction unmatched. Germline values: CDR1 MRHNA, CDR2 SNTAGT. The CDR3 has 14 residues. The CDR3 loop is CASSDQGLAGVQFF. The CDR3 DNA reads TGTGCCAGCAGTGACCAGGGACTAGCGGGAGTTCAGTTCTTC.